A selection of T cell receptor beta chains follows, all from one sample in a study of blood T cells in healthy people across ages. TCRdb independently ran MiXCR on the 5' RACE reads; one entry per CDR3 protein. The table shows around 710,000 distinct CDR3 sequences, with 43% occurring only once. The sequencing input was blood. These receptors were collected from a woman aged 55-75 years in good health. Each CDR3 is given with its conserved first and last residue. D genes are given only for firm matches. Clone size, where shown, is once, few, many, or a class for clones that have expanded.

J | V | size | D | CDR3 | DNA
TRBJ2-7 | TRBV6-6 | - | - | CASIRISGGEQYF | TGTGCCAGCATCAGGATCTCCGGGGGCGAGCAGTACTTC
TRBJ1-1 | TRBV7-2 | once | - | CASSLGGNPIYTEAFF | TGTGCCAGCAGCTTAGGTGGGAACCCGATATACACTGAAGCTTTCTTT
TRBJ2-3 | TRBV7-2 | few | - | CASSVVETDTQYF | TGTGCCAGCAGCGTCGTTGAGACGGATACGCAGTATTTT
TRBJ2-3 | TRBV12-3/TRBV12-4 | once | TRBD2 | CASSLRFSGGLAGADTQYF | TGTGCCAGCAGTTTAAGGTTTTCGGGCGGGCTAGCGGGGGCGGATACGCAGTATTTT
TRBJ2-1 | TRBV29-1 | few | TRBD2 | CSVVRLAGAEQFF | TGCAGCGTTGTGCGACTAGCGGGAGCTGAGCAGTTCTTC
TRBJ1-2 | TRBV6-5 | - | TRBD1 | CASSSSDRGSGYTF | TGTGCCAGCAGTTCGTCCGACAGGGGCTCTGGCTACACCTTC
TRBJ2-1 | TRBV20-1 | - | TRBD1 | CSARGLTGGNVQFF | TGCAGTGCTAGAGGCCTGACAGGGGGAAATGTGCAGTTCTTC
TRBJ2-5 | TRBV5-6 | - | TRBD2 | CASSLDRAGLYQETQYF | TGTGCCAGCAGCTTGGATCGAGCGGGATTGTACCAAGAGACCCAGTACTTC
TRBJ2-1 | TRBV19 | few | - | CASSTQGGSEYNEQFF | TGTGCCAGTAGTACCCAGGGGGGTAGCGAGTACAATGAGCAGTTCTTC
TRBJ1-2 | TRBV10-3 | few | - | CAISESRAPFWGYTF | TGTGCCATCAGTGAGTCACGGGCTCCCTTTTGGGGCTACACCTTC
TRBJ1-3 | TRBV3-1 | - | - | CASSHLGLGGNTIYF | TGTGCCAGCAGCCATCTTGGGCTCGGCGGAAACACCATATATTTT
TRBJ2-1 | TRBV6-2/TRBV6-3 | - | TRBD2 | CASSYTGGRADEQLF | TGTGCCAGCAGTTATACTGGCGGGAGGGCCGATGAGCAGTTATTC
TRBJ2-1 | TRBV7-2 | - | - | CASSPPPAGYNEQFF | TGTGCCAGCAGCCCCCCCCCGGCGGGCTACAATGAGCAGTTCTTC
TRBJ2-3 | TRBV5-6 | - | - | CASSASGIPDTQYF | TGTGCCAGCAGCGCGAGTGGGATTCCAGATACGCAGTATTTT
TRBJ1-2 | TRBV3-1 | few | - | CASSQEWQDNYGYTF | TGTGCCAGCAGCCAAGAATGGCAGGATAACTATGGCTACACCTTC
TRBJ2-3 | TRBV7-6 | - | TRBD2 | CASSLGASGGEDTQYF | TGTGCCAGCAGCTTAGGGGCTAGCGGGGGTGAAGATACGCAGTATTTT
TRBJ1-2 | TRBV7-9 | few | - | CASSRAWASSDYGYTF | TGTGCCAGCAGCCGGGCGTGGGCATCTTCCGACTATGGCTACACCTTC
TRBJ2-3 | TRBV5-1 | few | TRBD2 | CASSLDWTGVAGGTDTQYF | TGCGCCAGCAGCTTGGATTGGACAGGAGTAGCGGGAGGGACAGATACGCAGTATTTT
TRBJ2-5 | TRBV20-1 | - | TRBD1 | CSASPLAGGMGETQYF | TGCAGTGCTAGTCCGCTCGCAGGGGGTATGGGGGAGACCCAGTACTTC